This T cell receptor beta chain was sequenced during a study of cytomegalovirus exposure and HLA in healthy donors. Primers for the PCR totalled 60 Vbeta and 13 Jbeta. Sequencing used immunoSEQ multiplex PCR; TCRdb keeps in-frame clones, though not all of them. The sample yields about 190,000 clones, 75% to 90% seen once. The CDR3 covers 15 residues. Germline assignment: CDR1 LNHDA and CDR2 SQIVND (reference sequence). Trimming shortened V by 7 bases and J by 6 bases, and 19 bases separated the two germline ends. The specimen was PBMCs. V is TRBV19 and J is TRBJ1-5, with a possible D match to TRBD1 (6 bases). The TCR sequence derives from a man between 50 and 59 years old in good health and CMV-seronegative. The CDR3 DNA is TGTGCCAGTACCTCTGGGGGCAGGAAGATTCAGCCCCAGCATTTT. It translates to CASTSGGRKIQPQHF.